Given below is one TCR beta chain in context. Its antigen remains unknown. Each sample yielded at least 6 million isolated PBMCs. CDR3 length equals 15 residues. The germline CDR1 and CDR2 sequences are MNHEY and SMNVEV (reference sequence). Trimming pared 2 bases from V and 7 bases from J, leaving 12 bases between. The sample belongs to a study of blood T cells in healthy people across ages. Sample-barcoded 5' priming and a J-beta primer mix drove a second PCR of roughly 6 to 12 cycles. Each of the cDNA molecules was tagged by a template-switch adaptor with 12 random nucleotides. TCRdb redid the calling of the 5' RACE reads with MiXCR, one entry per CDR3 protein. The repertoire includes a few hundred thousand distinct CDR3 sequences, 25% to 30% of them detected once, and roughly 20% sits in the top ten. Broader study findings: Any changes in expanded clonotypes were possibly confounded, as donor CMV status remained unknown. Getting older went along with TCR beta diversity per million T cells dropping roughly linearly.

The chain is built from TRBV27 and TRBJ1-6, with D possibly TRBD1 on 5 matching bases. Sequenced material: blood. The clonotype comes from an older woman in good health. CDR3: CASSLQQGANSPLHF. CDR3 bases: TGTGCCAGCAGTTTACAGCAGGGAGCGAATTCACCCCTCCACTTT.